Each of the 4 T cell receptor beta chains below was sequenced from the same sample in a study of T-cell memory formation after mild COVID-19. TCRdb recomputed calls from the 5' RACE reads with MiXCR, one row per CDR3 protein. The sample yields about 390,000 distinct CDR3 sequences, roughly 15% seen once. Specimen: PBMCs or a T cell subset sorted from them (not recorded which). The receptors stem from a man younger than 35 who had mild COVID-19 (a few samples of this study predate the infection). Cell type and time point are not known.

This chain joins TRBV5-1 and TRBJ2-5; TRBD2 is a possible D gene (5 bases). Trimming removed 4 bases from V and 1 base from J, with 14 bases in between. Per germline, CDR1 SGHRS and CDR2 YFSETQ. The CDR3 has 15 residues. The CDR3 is CASSRLPGSQETQYF. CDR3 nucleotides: TGCGCCAGCAGCCGGTTACCGGGATCCCAAGAGACCCAGTACTTC.

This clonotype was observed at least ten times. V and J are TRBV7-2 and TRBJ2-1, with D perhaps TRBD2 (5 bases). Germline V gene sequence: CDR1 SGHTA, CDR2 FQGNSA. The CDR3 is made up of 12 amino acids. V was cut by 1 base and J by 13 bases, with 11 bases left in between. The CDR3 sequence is CASSLEYGIQFF. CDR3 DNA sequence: TGTGCCAGCAGCTTAGAGTACGGGATTCAGTTCTTC.

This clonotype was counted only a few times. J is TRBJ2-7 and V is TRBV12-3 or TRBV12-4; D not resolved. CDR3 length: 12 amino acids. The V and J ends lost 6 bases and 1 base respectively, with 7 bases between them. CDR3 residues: CASSQISYEQYF. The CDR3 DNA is TGTGCCAGCAGCCAGATATCCTACGAGCAGTACTTC.

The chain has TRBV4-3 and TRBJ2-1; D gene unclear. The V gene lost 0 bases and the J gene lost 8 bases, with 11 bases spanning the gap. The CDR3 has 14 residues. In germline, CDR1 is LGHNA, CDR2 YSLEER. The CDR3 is CASSQDQTSHEQFF. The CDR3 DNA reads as TGCGCCAGCAGCCAAGATCAAACTTCGCATGAGCAGTTCTTC.